A selection of T cell receptor beta chains follows, all from one sample in a study of beta chain features in type 1 diabetes. Assay used: immunoSEQ multiplex PCR; TCRdb lists only in-frame clones, some missing. This sample has over 150,000 clones, with roughly 8% found just once. Sequenced input: central memory CD4+ T cells from blood. All receptors come from a man aged 18 to 30 in good health. Each CDR3 is given with its conserved first and last residue. Fields, in order: CDR3 protein, CDR3 DNA, D gene, J gene, clone size, V gene. D genes are given only for firm matches. Only part of the rows carry a size: once, few, many, or a class if the clone is expanded.

CDR3 protein: CASSLGLREKNTEAFF
CDR3 DNA: TGCGCCAGCAGCTTGGGGCTGAGGGAGAAGAACACTGAAGCTTTCTTT
D gene: -
J gene: TRBJ1-1
clone size: -
V gene: TRBV5-1

CDR3 protein: CASSRKSGRGTDTQYF
CDR3 DNA: TGTGCCAGCAGCAGAAAGAGCGGGAGAGGCACAGATACGCAGTATTTT
D gene: TRBD2
J gene: TRBJ2-3
clone size: few
V gene: TRBV27

CDR3 protein: CASSLRDRAGTDTQYF
CDR3 DNA: TGTGCCAGCAGCTTAAGAGACAGGGCTGGGACAGATACGCAGTATTTT
D gene: TRBD1
J gene: TRBJ2-3
clone size: -
V gene: TRBV5-5

CDR3 protein: CASSPRTSGGAGLETQYF
CDR3 DNA: TGTGCCAGCTCACCGAGGACTAGCGGGGGGGCGGGTCTGGAGACCCAGTACTTC
D gene: TRBD2
J gene: TRBJ2-5
clone size: -
V gene: TRBV18

CDR3 protein: CASSGRQGSDYGYTF
CDR3 DNA: TGTGCCAGCAGCGGCCGACAGGGATCGGACTATGGCTACACCTTC
D gene: TRBD1
J gene: TRBJ1-2
clone size: -
V gene: TRBV9

CDR3 protein: CASMGQGKTSNEKLFF
CDR3 DNA: TGTGCCAGCATGGGACAGGGGAAAACGAGCAATGAAAAACTGTTTTTT
D gene: TRBD1
J gene: TRBJ1-4
clone size: many
V gene: TRBV2

CDR3 protein: CASSQDSFTQYF
CDR3 DNA: TGTGCCAGCAGCCAGGACAGTTTCACCCAGTACTTC
D gene: -
J gene: TRBJ2-5
clone size: -
V gene: TRBV7-6

CDR3 protein: CASSSLGGARTEAFF
CDR3 DNA: TGTGCCAGCAGCTCCCTTGGGGGGGCCCGGACTGAAGCTTTCTTT
D gene: -
J gene: TRBJ1-1
clone size: many
V gene: TRBV7-9

CDR3 protein: CASSLNGLGLNEQFF
CDR3 DNA: TGTGCCAGCAGCTTAAATGGACTAGGTCTCAATGAGCAGTTCTTC
D gene: TRBD2
J gene: TRBJ2-1
clone size: -
V gene: TRBV7-3

CDR3 protein: CASSQADSTVRTEAFF
CDR3 DNA: TGTGCCAGCAGCCAAGCGGACAGCACTGTTCGCACTGAAGCTTTCTTT
D gene: -
J gene: TRBJ1-1
clone size: few
V gene: TRBV4-2

CDR3 protein: CASALGVSTDTQYF
CDR3 DNA: TGTGCTAGTGCCCTCGGGGTGAGCACAGATACGCAGTATTTT
D gene: -
J gene: TRBJ2-3
clone size: many
V gene: TRBV12-5

CDR3 protein: CASSSRQGPGGYTF
CDR3 DNA: TGTGCCAGCAGCTCCAGACAGGGGCCCGGTGGCTACACCTTC
D gene: TRBD1
J gene: TRBJ1-2
clone size: -
V gene: TRBV5-4

CDR3 protein: CASSLTGTGGSPLHF
CDR3 DNA: TGTGCCAGCAGTTTAACCGGGACAGGGGGTTCACCCCTCCACTTT
D gene: TRBD1
J gene: TRBJ1-6
clone size: -
V gene: TRBV27

CDR3 protein: CSVDRVGNTEAFF
CDR3 DNA: TGCAGCGTTGACAGGGTGGGGAACACTGAAGCTTTCTTT
D gene: -
J gene: TRBJ1-1
clone size: many
V gene: TRBV29-1

CDR3 protein: CASSLGTTNYGYTF
CDR3 DNA: TGTGCCAGCAGCTTGGGCACAACTAACTATGGCTACACCTTC
D gene: -
J gene: TRBJ1-2
clone size: -
V gene: TRBV5-4

CDR3 protein: CASSQILMREGRDEQFF
CDR3 DNA: TGTGCCAGCAGCCAAATCTTAATGCGGGAGGGCCGGGATGAGCAGTTCTTC
D gene: TRBD2
J gene: TRBJ2-1
clone size: -
V gene: TRBV4-2

CDR3 protein: CAISESRQGHGYTF
CDR3 DNA: TGTGCCATCAGTGAGTCGAGACAGGGCCATGGCTACACCTTC
D gene: TRBD1
J gene: TRBJ1-2
clone size: -
V gene: TRBV10-3

CDR3 protein: CASGGGQNTGELFF
CDR3 DNA: TGTGCAAGCGGGGGGGGACAGAACACCGGGGAGCTGTTTTTT
D gene: TRBD2
J gene: TRBJ2-2
clone size: few
V gene: TRBV7-3

CDR3 protein: CASSVVGTSGSWKNEQFF
CDR3 DNA: TGTGCCAGCAGCGTAGTCGGGACTAGCGGGAGTTGGAAGAATGAGCAGTTCTTC
D gene: TRBD2
J gene: TRBJ2-1
clone size: few
V gene: TRBV9

CDR3 protein: CASSEGDGSYNEQFF
CDR3 DNA: TGCGCCAGCAGCGAGGGTGATGGCTCCTACAATGAGCAGTTCTTC
D gene: -
J gene: TRBJ2-1
clone size: -
V gene: TRBV5-1

CDR3 protein: CASSQTGGPKTGELFF
CDR3 DNA: TGTGCCAGCAGTCAAACGGGAGGGCCTAAAACCGGGGAGCTGTTTTTT
D gene: TRBD2
J gene: TRBJ2-2
clone size: -
V gene: TRBV28

CDR3 protein: CSAGRAGYGYTF
CDR3 DNA: TGCAGCGCTGGGAGGGCGGGCTATGGCTACACCTTC
D gene: -
J gene: TRBJ1-2
clone size: many
V gene: TRBV29-1

CDR3 protein: CASSVELAGVTDTQYF
CDR3 DNA: TGTGCCAGCAGCGTAGAACTAGCGGGAGTTACAGATACGCAGTATTTT
D gene: TRBD2
J gene: TRBJ2-3
clone size: few
V gene: TRBV9

CDR3 protein: CASSVEYSETQYF
CDR3 DNA: TGTGCCAGCAGCGTAGAATATTCAGAGACCCAGTACTTC
D gene: -
J gene: TRBJ2-5
clone size: -
V gene: TRBV9

CDR3 protein: CASSLTGGWGVHETQYF
CDR3 DNA: TGTGCCAGCAGCTTGACAGGGGGCTGGGGGGTCCACGAGACCCAGTACTTC
D gene: TRBD1
J gene: TRBJ2-5
clone size: few
V gene: TRBV7-9

CDR3 protein: CASTQGVDRETQYF
CDR3 DNA: TGCGCCAGCACTCAAGGGGTAGATCGAGAGACCCAGTACTTC
D gene: -
J gene: TRBJ2-5
clone size: many
V gene: TRBV5-1

CDR3 protein: CASSLDWSSYNEQFF
CDR3 DNA: TGTGCCAGCAGCCTAGACTGGAGCTCCTACAATGAGCAGTTCTTC
D gene: -
J gene: TRBJ2-1
clone size: -
V gene: TRBV5-6

CDR3 protein: CASSKGQGALHF
CDR3 DNA: TGTGCCAGCAGCAAAGGCCAGGGGGCGCTGCACTTC
D gene: TRBD1
J gene: TRBJ2-7
clone size: -
V gene: TRBV7-2

CDR3 protein: CASFTRDRGSYEQYF
CDR3 DNA: TGTGCCAGCTTTACTCGGGACAGGGGCTCCTACGAGCAGTACTTC
D gene: TRBD1
J gene: TRBJ2-7
clone size: -
V gene: TRBV28

CDR3 protein: CSVPTSGLMQFF
CDR3 DNA: TGCAGCGTCCCGACTAGCGGACTTATGCAGTTCTTC
D gene: TRBD2
J gene: TRBJ2-1
clone size: -
V gene: TRBV29-1

CDR3 protein: CASSGTREQFF
CDR3 DNA: TGTGCCAGCAGTGGGACTCGTGAGCAGTTCTTC
D gene: -
J gene: TRBJ2-1
clone size: -
V gene: TRBV6-1